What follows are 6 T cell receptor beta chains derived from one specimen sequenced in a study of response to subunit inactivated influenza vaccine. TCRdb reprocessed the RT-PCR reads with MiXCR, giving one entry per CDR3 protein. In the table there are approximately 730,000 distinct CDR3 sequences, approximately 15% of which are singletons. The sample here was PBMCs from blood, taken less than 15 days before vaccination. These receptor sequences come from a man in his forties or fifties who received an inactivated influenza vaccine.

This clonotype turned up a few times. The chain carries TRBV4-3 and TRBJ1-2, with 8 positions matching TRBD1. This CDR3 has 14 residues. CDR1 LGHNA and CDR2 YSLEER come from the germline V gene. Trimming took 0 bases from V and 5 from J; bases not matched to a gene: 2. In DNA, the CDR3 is TGCGCCAGCAGCCAAGACCACAGGGGGTATGGCTACACCTTC. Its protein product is CASSQDHRGYGYTF.

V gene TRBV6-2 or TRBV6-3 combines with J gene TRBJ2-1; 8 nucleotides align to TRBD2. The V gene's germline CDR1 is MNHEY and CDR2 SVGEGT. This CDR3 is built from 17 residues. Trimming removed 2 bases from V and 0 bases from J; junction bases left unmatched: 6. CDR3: CASSYETGGPSYNEQFF. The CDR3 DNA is TGTGCCAGCAGTTACGAAACGGGAGGGCCCTCCTACAATGAGCAGTTCTTC.

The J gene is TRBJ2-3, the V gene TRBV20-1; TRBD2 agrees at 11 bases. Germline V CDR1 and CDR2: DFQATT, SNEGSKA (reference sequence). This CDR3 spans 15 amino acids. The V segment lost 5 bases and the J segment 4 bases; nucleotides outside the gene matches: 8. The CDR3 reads CSASPTSGSPDTQYF. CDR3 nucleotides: TGCAGTGCTTCCCCTACTAGCGGGAGTCCAGATACGCAGTATTTT.

The CDR3: CASSFGGLAGRTDTQYF. Written as DNA, the CDR3 is TGCGCCAGCAGCTTCGGGGGACTAGCGGGGCGCACAGATACGCAGTATTTT. The chain links TRBV5-1 to TRBJ2-3; the match to TRBD2 covers 13 bases. This CDR3 is 17 amino acids long. The V gene's germline CDR1 is SGHRS and CDR2 YFSETQ. J lost 1 base, V lost 2 bases, and 4 bases had no gene match.

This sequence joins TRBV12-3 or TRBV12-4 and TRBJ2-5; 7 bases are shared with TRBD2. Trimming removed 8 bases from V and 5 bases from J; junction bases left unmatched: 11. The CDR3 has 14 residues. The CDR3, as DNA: TGTGCCAGCGGGAATTGGGAGGGCGGCGAGACCCAGTACTTC. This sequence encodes CASGNWEGGETQYF.

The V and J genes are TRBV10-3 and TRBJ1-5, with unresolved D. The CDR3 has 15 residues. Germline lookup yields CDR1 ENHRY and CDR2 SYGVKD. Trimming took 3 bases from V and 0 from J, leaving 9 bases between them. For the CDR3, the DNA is TGTGCCATCAGTGAATCAGAATATAGCAATCAGCCCCAGCATTTT. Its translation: CAISESEYSNQPQHF.